The T cell receptor (beta chain) under discussion was sequenced for a study of T cell clones after liver transplantation. Germline assignment: CDR1 LNHDA and CDR2 SQIVND (reference sequence). The CDR3 covers 10 residues. V lost 6 bases, J lost 2 bases, and 2 bases lay in between. Profiled with immunoSEQ multiplex PCR; TCRdb holds only in-frame clones, not every one. The data hold more than 95,000 clones, with around 80% observed a single time. This chain uses TRBV19 with TRBJ2-7; D is unclear. This TCR was sampled from a human patient who received a liver transplant. Some T cells may have come from the graft donor. The sample in question was CD4+ T cells from blood, obtained roughly 50 months after liver transplant. The CDR3 DNA reads as TGTGCCAGTAGCACCTACGAGCAGTACTTC. This encodes CASSTYEQYF.